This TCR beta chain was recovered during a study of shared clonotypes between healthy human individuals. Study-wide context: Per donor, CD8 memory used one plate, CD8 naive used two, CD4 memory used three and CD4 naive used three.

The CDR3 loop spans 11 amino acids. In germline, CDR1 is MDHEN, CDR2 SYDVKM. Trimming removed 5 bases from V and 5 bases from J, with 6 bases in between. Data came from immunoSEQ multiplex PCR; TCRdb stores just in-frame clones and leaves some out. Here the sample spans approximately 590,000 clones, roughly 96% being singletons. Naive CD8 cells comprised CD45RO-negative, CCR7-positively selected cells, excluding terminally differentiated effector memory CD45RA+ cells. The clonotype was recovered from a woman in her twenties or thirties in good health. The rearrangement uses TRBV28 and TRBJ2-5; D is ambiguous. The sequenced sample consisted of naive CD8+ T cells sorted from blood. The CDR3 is CASSTWETQYF. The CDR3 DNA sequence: TGTGCCAGCAGTACGTGGGAGACCCAGTACTTC.